This T cell receptor beta chain appears in the sequencing data of a study of regulatory T cells in long-lasting Graves disease. Time point denoted: newly diagnosed GD, antithyroid drugs for less than 3 months. PBMC RNA served as the TCR library source. Investigators prepared the TCR beta libraries by applying iRepertoire HTBI primers and Arm-PCR of CDR3 regions. TCRdb reanalysed the multiplex PCR reads using MiXCR and keeps one entry per CDR3 protein. The data contain approximately 560,000 distinct CDR3 sequences, about 16% of them singletons. The same specimen was also included in a second study, on T cells in Graves' hyperthyroidism and ophthalmopathy.

The source of this sequence is a man younger than 30 with Graves disease. Material: peripheral blood mononuclear cells (PBMCs), obtained at new diagnosis, from a patient treated with antithyroid drugs.

CDR3 in amino acids: CASSPLPGAGGNEQFF. CDR3 DNA: TGTGCCAGCAGCCCCTTACCCGGGGCAGGGGGGAATGAGCAGTTCTTC. The gene calls are TRBV7-2 and TRBJ2-1, with D maybe TRBD1 (7 bases). V lost 5 bases and J 7 bases, leaving 21 bases between the germline ends. From germline, CDR1 is SGHTA and CDR2 FQGNSA. The CDR3 covers 16 residues.